A selection of T cell receptor beta chains follows, all from one sample in a study of cytomegalovirus exposure and HLA in healthy donors. This table comes from immunoSEQ multiplex PCR, and its TCRdb copy is limited to in-frame clones, with some not included. The data contain 45,000 to 65,000 clones, approximately 89% of them seen just once; the ten biggest clones take up 7.5% to 10%. Sequences were obtained from PBMCs. These receptors came from a woman younger than 35 in good health and CMV-seropositive. Both conserved end residues are part of each CDR3.

J: TRBJ1-1; V: TRBV29-1; CDR3: CSAIRDRTNTEAFF
J: TRBJ1-2; V: TRBV18; CDR3: CASSRGSAPGYGYTF
J: TRBJ1-6; V: TRBV30; CDR3: CALSSSYNSPLHF
J: TRBJ2-7; V: TRBV19; CDR3: CASSIGAGSEQYF
J: TRBJ2-7; V: TRBV6-1; CDR3: CASSDRAEYEQYF
J: TRBJ2-7; V: TRBV10-3; CDR3: CAIATGQSYEQYF
J: TRBJ2-1; V: TRBV9; CDR3: CASSVGPGQGVNEQFF
J: TRBJ2-5; V: TRBV6-1; CDR3: CASSAVRGQETQYF
J: TRBJ1-1; V: TRBV6-5; CDR3: CASRRQDTEAFF
J: TRBJ2-7; V: TRBV28; CDR3: CASSLYTLTGTPYEQYF
J: TRBJ2-6; V: TRBV4-3; CDR3: CASRLSGANVLTF
J: TRBJ2-7; V: TRBV12-5; CDR3: CASGRAYYEQYF
J: TRBJ2-2; V: TRBV10-3; CDR3: CAISGQGWNTGELFF
J: TRBJ2-5; V: TRBV6-4; CDR3: CASSEAGGPPETQYF
J: TRBJ2-5; V: TRBV5-5; CDR3: CASSLAGTSGGSMKTQYF
J: TRBJ1-2; V: TRBV9; CDR3: CASASGAGVGGYTF
J: TRBJ2-7; V: TRBV2; CDR3: CASDTRTSGTYEQYF
J: .; V: TRBV20-1; CDR3: CSSGTVNEQYF
J: TRBJ1-2; V: TRBV30; CDR3: CAWSLLLSYGYTF
J: TRBJ1-6; V: TRBV11-1; CDR3: CASDNRGTSPLHF
J: TRBJ2-6; V: TRBV28; CDR3: CASSLWYRGSSGANVLTF
J: TRBJ2-1; V: TRBV5-6; CDR3: CASSLEDRGYNEQFF
J: TRBJ2-3; V: TRBV30; CDR3: CAWSFTAGGPADTQYF
J: TRBJ1-4; V: TRBV5-4; CDR3: CASSSEFEGEKLFF
J: TRBJ2-2; V: TRBV4-3; CDR3: CASSQDPNRGTGELFF
J: TRBJ2-7; V: TRBV5-1; CDR3: CASSFEGGAAYEQYF
J: TRBJ1-2; V: TRBV9; CDR3: CASSAPSGVYGYTF
J: TRBJ2-7; V: TRBV28; CDR3: CAKQTGSLF
J: TRBJ1-4; V: TRBV4-1; CDR3: CASSRVEQGDGEKLFF
J: TRBJ2-7; V: TRBV5-1; CDR3: CASSLVSGLGHSYEQYF
J: TRBJ1-3; V: TRBV4-1; CDR3: CASSQGGRGGGNTIYF
J: TRBJ2-5; V: TRBV7-3; CDR3: CASSLSGGAGETQYF
J: TRBJ2-5; V: TRBV6-6; CDR3: CASSYSNSGGPETQYF
J: TRBJ2-1; V: TRBV28; CDR3: CASSLPGQISYNEQFF
J: TRBJ2-1; V: TRBV4-3; CDR3: CASSQDRSSGGDEQFF
J: TRBJ2-4; V: TRBV19; CDR3: CASRPVLAGPLAKNIQYF
J: TRBJ1-6; V: TRBV5-1; CDR3: CASSLRQGESPLHF
J: TRBJ2-7; V: TRBV11-2; CDR3: CASSKTGRGMYEQYF
J: TRBJ2-7; V: TRBV7-9; CDR3: CASSSPGQGGYEQYF
J: TRBJ2-3; V: TRBV13; CDR3: CASSPWTHTDTQYF
J: TRBJ2-1; V: TRBV9; CDR3: CASSVDGVSSYNEQFF
J: TRBJ1-5; V: TRBV7-2; CDR3: CASNRAGSNQPQHF
J: TRBJ2-7; V: TRBV6-5; CDR3: CASSSYGQSEQYF
J: TRBJ2-2; V: TRBV5-4; CDR3: CASSPGGGQGGELFF
J: TRBJ1-5; V: TRBV28; CDR3: CASRPTNTGQPQHF